This entry lists 31 T cell receptor beta chains sequenced from one sample in a study of T cells expressing NK-cell markers. TCRdb re-called the 5' RACE reads, yielding one record per CDR3 amino acid sequence without DNA. This sample contains some 460,000 distinct CDR3 sequences. The material sequenced was blood T cells: a sorted CD56 or NKG2C T cell subset, CD4+ or CD8+ T cells, or bulk PBMC T cells (not recorded which). The receptor set was obtained from a woman aged 45-65 years in good health.

This rearrangement joins TRBV15 to TRBJ2-1; there is no DNA to check the TCRdb D call of TRBD1. CDR3 length: 15 amino acids. CDR1 is LNHNV, CDR2 YYDKDF, per germline (reference sequence). CDR3 sequence: CATSRDPGQYNEQFF. The full variable domain, in which reference TRBV15 and TRBJ2-1 provide the parts outside the CDR3, is DAMVIQNPRYQVTQFGKPVTLSCSQTLNHNVMYWYQQKSSQAPKLLFHYYDKDFNNEADTPDNFQSRRPNTSFCFLDIRSPGLGDTAMYLCATSRDPGQYNEQFFGPGTRLTVL.

The chain links TRBV6-5 to TRBJ2-3; the TRBD1 assignment by TCRdb is unverifiable without DNA. This CDR3 is built from 15 residues. CDR1 MNHEY and CDR2 SVGAGI come from the germline V gene. This CDR3 is CASSPGQAFTDTQYF.

The rearrangement links TRBV12-3 or TRBV12-4 to TRBJ2-7; TCRdb's D call, TRBD1, is unchecked because there is no DNA. This CDR3 region has 12 residues. Here the CDR3 reads CASRRDRRGQYF.

J is TRBJ1-5 and V is TRBV5-5. CDR1 is SGHKS and CDR2 is YYEKEE in the germline V gene (reference sequence). This CDR3 comprises 15 residues. The CDR3 sequence: CASSLGMRDNQPQHF.

J is TRBJ2-3 and V is TRBV5-1; with no DNA, the TCRdb D assignment of TRBD2 cannot be verified. The V gene's germline CDR1 is SGHRS and CDR2 YFSETQ. The CDR3 is 16 amino acids. This CDR3 reads CASSPPLAGRADTQYF.

The rearrangement links TRBV21-1 to TRBJ2-7; TCRdb picks TRBD1, but there is no DNA to check that call. TRBV21-1 corresponds to a pseudogene. The CDR3 is 14 residues long. CDR3 sequence: CASSKWDITFEQYF.

This sequence joins TRBV6-1 and TRBJ2-3; TCRdb's D call of TRBD1 is untestable without DNA. This CDR3 is 16 amino acids long. Germline V CDR1 and CDR2: MNHNS, SASEGT. The CDR3 sequence is CASRDRGGASIDTQYF.

The rearrangement uses TRBV5-1 and TRBJ2-5; the D call from TCRdb, TRBD2, cannot be confirmed without DNA. Germline V gene data show CDR1 as SGHRS and CDR2 as YFSETQ. This CDR3 spans 17 amino acids. The CDR3 here is CASSTGTSGGPQETQYF.

This CDR3 is CASSPHRTGTNLNTEAFF. The V gene is TRBV7-9, the J gene TRBJ1-1; TCRdb lists TRBD1, though no DNA is available to test this call. Germline CDR1 SEHNR, CDR2 FQNEAQ (reference sequence). CDR3 length: 18 residues.

The chain combines TRBV5-1 with TRBJ2-1; no DNA is available, so the TRBD1 call from TCRdb remains unchecked. Germline loops: CDR1 SGHRS, CDR2 YFSETQ. CDR3 length: 17 residues. The CDR3 spells CASSFAPGQDPYNEQFF.

The V call is TRBV7-9, the J call TRBJ1-5. The germline CDR1 and CDR2 sequences are SEHNR and FQNEAQ (reference sequence). This CDR3 is 13 amino acids long. Here the CDR3 reads CASSPAGNQPQHF.

This chain uses TRBV20-1 with TRBJ2-2; TCRdb lists TRBD1, though no DNA is available to test this call. This CDR3 is built from 13 residues. Germline CDR1 reads DFQATT; CDR2 reads SNEGSKA (reference sequence). The CDR3 loop is CSASLGAGGELFF.

The chain combines TRBV10-3 with TRBJ1-1; TCRdb designates TRBD1, a call that cannot be tested without DNA. Looked up from germline, CDR1 is ENHRY and CDR2 is SYGVKD. The CDR3 is 14 amino acids. CDR3 sequence: CASTRDRGQTEAFF.

The V and J genes are TRBV20-1 and TRBJ1-1; the D call of TRBD1 rests on TCRdb alone, since no DNA is present to check it. CDR1 is DFQATT, CDR2 SNEGSKA, per germline (reference sequence). This CDR3 contains 15 residues. CDR3 sequence: CSARGSAGVNTEAFF.

The chain has TRBV6-6 and TRBJ1-2; TCRdb selects TRBD1, and the lack of DNA leaves this call unchecked. Germline-derived CDR1 and CDR2 are MNHNY and SVGAGI (reference sequence). CDR3 length: 11 residues. The CDR3 reads CALRAGYGYTF.

V usage is TRBV3-1 and J usage is TRBJ2-1; TCRdb's assignment of TRBD1 cannot be checked, as there is no DNA. The CDR3 sequence is 15 residues long. Looked up from germline, CDR1 is LGHDT and CDR2 is YNNKEL (reference sequence). The chain's CDR3 is CASSDRGQGDNEQFF.

The J gene is TRBJ2-7, the V gene TRBV6-1; TCRdb proposes TRBD1, but this gene call is untestable without DNA. The germline CDR1 and CDR2 sequences are MNHNS and SASEGT. This CDR3 spans 15 amino acids. CDR3 residues: CASSDKGGRSIEQYF.

This chain uses TRBV6-1 with TRBJ2-3; TCRdb outputs TRBD1, but without DNA this stays unchecked. This CDR3 contains 16 residues. Germline-derived CDR1 and CDR2 are MNHNS and SASEGT. The CDR3 loop reads CASSFSQGSSTDTQYF.

The rearrangement uses TRBV5-1 and TRBJ2-1; TCRdb indicates TRBD2, and absent DNA this call remains unverified. This CDR3 is built from 16 residues. Germline CDR1 SGHRS, CDR2 YFSETQ. This chain's CDR3 is CASSSTLAGDGNEQFF.

This chain joins TRBV3-1 and TRBJ2-1; TCRdb returns TRBD2, unconfirmable since there is no DNA. There are 17 residues in the CDR3. Germline V lookup: CDR1 LGHDT, CDR2 YNNKEL (reference sequence). This CDR3 reads CASSHESGLASYNEQFF.

The rearrangement joins TRBV6-5 to TRBJ2-7. Germline CDR1 reads MNHEY; CDR2 reads SVGAGI. The CDR3 is 17 amino acids. The CDR3 region is CASSYSILRTGVYEQYF.

The chain combines TRBV9 with TRBJ2-2. The V gene's germline CDR1 is SGDLS and CDR2 YYNGEE. This CDR3 contains 15 residues. CDR3 residues: CASSVATGIGGELFF.

This chain joins TRBV5-1 and TRBJ2-3; absent DNA, TCRdb's TRBD1 call cannot be checked. Germline CDR1 is SGHRS and CDR2 is YFSETQ. The CDR3 loop spans 15 amino acids. CDR3 sequence: CASSLVTGTLNTQYF.

V gene TRBV5-4 combines with J gene TRBJ2-3; the TCRdb call, TRBD1, lacks DNA for checking. Germline V lookup: CDR1 SGHNT, CDR2 YYREEE (reference sequence). CDR3 length: 15 amino acids. The CDR3 spells CASSLVGQGKDTQYF. Based on the CDR3 plus reference TRBV5-4 and TRBJ2-3, the full variable domain is ETGVTQSPTHLIKTRGQQVTLRCSSQSGHNTVSWYQQALGQGPQFIFQYYREEENGRGNFPPRFSGLQFPNYSSELNVNALELDDSALYLCASSLVGQGKDTQYFGPGTRLTVL.

The chain is built from TRBV2 and TRBJ1-2. CDR1 and CDR2 (germline): SNHLY, FYNNEI. The CDR3 spans 15 residues. CDR3 in amino acids: CASSEEQGSYYGYTF. Full variable domain (missing parts from reference TRBV2 and TRBJ1-2): EPEVTQTPSHQVTQMGQEVILRCVPISNHLYFYWYRQILGQKVEFLVSFYNNEISEKSEIFDDQFSVERPDGSNFTLKIRSTKLEDSAMYFCASSEEQGSYYGYTFGSGTRLTVV.

The chain is built from TRBV4-2 and TRBJ2-5; TCRdb picks TRBD2, but there is no DNA to check that call. The CDR3 loop spans 16 amino acids. Germline loops: CDR1 LGHNA, CDR2 YNFKEQ. CDR3 sequence: CASSQDTGGTQETQYF.

This chain joins TRBV4-1 and TRBJ1-1; TCRdb gives TRBD1 as the D gene, but with no DNA this cannot be confirmed. The germline gives CDR1 MGHRA, CDR2 YSYEKL. This CDR3 spans 15 amino acids. This chain's CDR3 is CASSHRGAGNTEAFF.

The genes are TRBV20-1 and TRBJ2-1; TCRdb's assignment of TRBD2 cannot be checked, as there is no DNA. The CDR3 is 14 amino acids. Per the germline V gene, CDR1 is DFQATT and CDR2 is SNEGSKA (reference sequence). CDR3 residues: CSVGSGLPPYEQFF.

The chain has TRBV29-1 and TRBJ1-1; TCRdb gives TRBD1 as the D gene, but with no DNA this cannot be confirmed. This CDR3 is 13 amino acids long. Germline assignment: CDR1 SQVTM and CDR2 ANQGSEA. The CDR3 loop reads CSVVGELGTEAFF. The entire variable domain, with the rest obtained from reference TRBV29-1 and TRBJ1-1, is as follows: SAVISQKPSRDICQRGTSLTIQCQVDSQVTMMFWYRQQPGQSLTLIATANQGSEATYESGFVIDKFPISRPNLTFSTLTVSNMSPEDSSIYLCSVVGELGTEAFFGQGTRLTVV.

The V and J genes are TRBV10-2 and TRBJ2-3; the TCRdb D gene call, TRBD2, has no DNA to confirm it. Germline V gives CDR1 WSHSY, CDR2 SAAADI. The CDR3 contains 16 residues. CDR3 region: CASNPQTSASTDTQYF.

The CDR3 region is CASSGVGTAQETQYF. This sequence joins TRBV4-1 and TRBJ2-5; TCRdb's D call, TRBD1, is unchecked because there is no DNA. CDR3 length: 15 residues. Germline V gives CDR1 MGHRA, CDR2 YSYEKL.